This T cell receptor (beta chain) was documented in a study of blood T cell repertoires in COVID-19. Turning to the study itself: The United States, Italy and Spain supplied acute and convalescent COVID-19 samples. The analysed material was cDNA or gDNA that came from T cells, B-cell-depleted T cells, or PBMCs.

TCRdb keeps only in-frame clones here, not all; method: immunoSEQ multiplex PCR. The data contain roughly 100,000 clones, 85% of them seen just once; the ten biggest clones take up more than 4%. The source is a man in his fifties or sixties with acute or convalescent COVID-19. Input material: peripheral blood.

CDR3 in DNA: TGTGCCAGCAGCCCCGGGACTCTAGAGCAGTACTTC. This codes for CASSPGTLEQYF. The chain links TRBV5-6 to TRBJ2-7, with D tentatively TRBD2 (6 bases). The V and J ends lost 4 bases and 7 bases respectively, with 12 bases between them. The CDR3 spans 12 residues. Germline V gene sequence: CDR1 SGHDT, CDR2 YYEEEE.